These 16 T cell receptor beta chains came from one sample sequenced in a study of T-cell memory formation after mild COVID-19. TCRdb processed the 5' RACE reads anew with MiXCR; each CDR3 protein has one entry. The data contain 450,000 or so distinct CDR3 sequences, nearly 25% of them singletons. Sequencing was done on a sample of PBMCs or a T cell subset sorted from them (not recorded which). Receptors were obtained from an adult woman who had mild COVID-19 (a few samples of this study predate the infection). Cell type and time point are not known.

This chain connects TRBV13 to TRBJ2-4, with 7 bases fitting TRBD1. With V trimmed by 1 base and J by 5 bases, 5 bases remained unmatched. CDR1 is PRHDT, CDR2 FYEKMQ, per germline (reference sequence). The CDR3 spans 15 residues. The CDR3, as DNA: TGTGCCAGCAGCTTAGAGGGGGCACAGCAAAACATTCAGTACTTC. Its protein product is CASSLEGAQQNIQYF.

The rearrangement links TRBV6-7 to TRBJ2-4; D is uncertain. TRBV6-7 is an ORF; its function is uncertain. Between the trimmed V and J ends, which lost 2 bases and 2 bases, there was a span of 4 bases. The CDR3 runs to 13 residues. CDR3 coding DNA: TGTGCCAGCAGTTACAGGTCCAAAAACATTCAGTACTTC. This translates into CASSYRSKNIQYF.

This clonotype appeared a few times. The chain employs TRBV7-2 and TRBJ2-1, with 10 positions matching TRBD2. V lost 5 bases and J lost 11; bases outside the gene matches: 9. This CDR3 spans 14 amino acids. Germline CDR1 and CDR2: SGHTA and FQGNSA. CDR3 in DNA: TGTGCCAGCAGCCTCGGGACTAGCGAGTCAAAGCAGTTCTTC. Its protein is CASSLGTSESKQFF.

The chain joins TRBV19 to TRBJ2-1, with 13 bases matching TRBD2. CDR1 is LNHDA and CDR2 is SQIVND in the germline V gene (reference sequence). V lost 3 bases to trimming and J lost 8 bases; unmatched junction nucleotides: 1. The CDR3 runs to 14 residues. The CDR3 spells CASSIGLAGDEQFF. The CDR3 DNA reads as TGTGCCAGTAGTATCGGACTAGCGGGAGATGAGCAGTTCTTC.

J is TRBJ2-3 and V is TRBV5-1, with TRBD2 as a possible D gene (6 bases). V was trimmed by 4 bases and J by 5 bases, leaving 17 bases between them. The CDR3 sequence is 15 residues long. CDR1 is SGHRS, CDR2 YFSETQ, per germline. The DNA for the CDR3 is TGCGCCAGCAGCCCGGAGGGCAGGGTCGTAGATACGCAGTATTTT. It specifies CASSPEGRVVDTQYF.

This clonotype was observed at least ten times. The V call is TRBV5-1, the J call TRBJ2-5; the match to TRBD1 covers 9 bases. The CDR3 extends over 15 amino acids. V lost 1 base to trimming and J lost 5 bases; unmatched junction nucleotides: 6. Per germline, CDR1 SGHRS and CDR2 YFSETQ. CDR3 sequence (DNA): TGCGCCAGCAGCTTGTTAGGGACAGGGAGTGAGACCCAGTACTTC. It yields the protein CASSLLGTGSETQYF.

This chain links TRBV4-3 with TRBJ2-1, with D perhaps matching TRBD2 (6 bases). CDR1 and CDR2 (germline): LGHNA, YSLEER. The V gene lost 0 bases and the J gene lost 0 bases, with 18 bases spanning the gap. CDR3 length equals 19 residues. The DNA of the CDR3 is TGCGCCAGCAGCCAAGATTACAATAGCGGCTACCCCTCCTACAATGAGCAGTTCTTC. Translated: CASSQDYNSGYPSYNEQFF.

This clonotype was counted a few times. The chain joins TRBV7-8 to TRBJ2-3, with TRBD2 identical over 12 bases. Germline loops: CDR1 SGHVS, CDR2 FQNEAQ. The CDR3 runs 17 residues. The junction had 11 bases not matched to a gene; V was cut back by 5 bases and J by 5 bases. CDR3 loop: CASSVAASGGALDTQYF. CDR3 bases: TGTGCCAGCAGCGTCGCGGCTAGCGGGGGGGCCTTAGATACGCAGTATTTT.

The chain carries TRBV11-2 and TRBJ2-7, with 9 bases lining up with TRBD1. Germline V gene data show CDR1 as SGHAT and CDR2 as FQNNGV. The CDR3 extends over 15 amino acids. The V and J ends lost 5 bases and 3 bases, in that order; junction bases with no gene match: 8. In nucleotides, the CDR3 is TGTGCCAGCAGCCTCAGGACAGGGGATTACTACGAGCAGTACTTC. Translation: CASSLRTGDYYEQYF.

V usage is TRBV20-1 and J usage is TRBJ2-7, with D tentatively TRBD1 (5 bases). Germline V gives CDR1 DFQATT, CDR2 SNEGSKA (reference sequence). The V and J ends lost 5 bases and 2 bases respectively, with 13 bases between them. The CDR3 is made up of 13 amino acids. CDR3: CSAFDRNPYEQYF. DNA of the CDR3: TGCAGTGCTTTTGACAGAAACCCCTACGAGCAGTACTTC.

The V gene is TRBV7-6, the J gene TRBJ1-2, with D unclear. Germline V gene data show CDR1 as SGHVS and CDR2 as FNYEAQ. V was clipped by 5 bases and J by 3 bases, with 10 bases between them. CDR3 length equals 13 residues. CDR3 sequence (DNA): TGTGCCAGCAGCGGCGCGAATTACTATGGCTACACCTTC. Its protein is CASSGANYYGYTF.

This chain uses TRBV2 with TRBJ2-5; D gene uncertain. V was cut by 6 bases and J by 8 bases, with 16 bases left in between. The CDR3 spans 13 residues. In germline, CDR1 is SNHLY, CDR2 FYNNEI. CDR3 amino acids: CASSPELEGTQYF. The CDR3, as DNA: TGTGCCAGCAGCCCCGAGCTAGAAGGTACCCAGTACTTC.

The CDR3 region is CASSVGQANEAFF. In nucleotides, the CDR3 is TGTGCCAGCAGCGTAGGACAGGCGAATGAAGCTTTCTTT. The chain uses TRBV9 and TRBJ1-1; TRBD1 is a possible D gene (6 bases). The germline V gene has CDR1 SGDLS and CDR2 YYNGEE. V lost 0 bases, J lost 7 bases, and 10 bases lay in between. The CDR3 has 13 residues.

The chain employs TRBV27 and TRBJ2-1; TRBD2 aligns across 10 bases. J gave up 5 bases and V 11 bases, and 9 bases lay outside the gene matches. The CDR3 has 14 amino acids. The V gene's germline CDR1 is MNHEY and CDR2 SMNVEV (reference sequence). CDR3 DNA sequence: TGTGCCTCCTGGGGACTAGCGCCCGACAATGAGCAGTTCTTC. This codes for CASWGLAPDNEQFF.

This clonotype was counted only a few times. V is TRBV7-6 and J is TRBJ2-7, with 10 bases fitting TRBD1. The length of the CDR3 is 18 residues. V was clipped by 4 bases and J by 6 bases; unmatched bases: 18. Germline-derived CDR1 and CDR2 are SGHVS and FNYEAQ. The CDR3 DNA is TGTGCCAGCAGCTCGGATTCTACCTCCGACAGGGGGCAGGTCGAGCAGTACTTC. Translated, it gives CASSSDSTSDRGQVEQYF. The variable domain in full, with the rest retrieved from reference TRBV7-6 and TRBJ2-7, is GAGVSQSPRYKVTKRGQDVALRCDPISGHVSLYWYRQALGQGPEFLTYFNYEAQQDKSGLPNDRFSAERPEGSISTLTIQRTEQRDSAMYRCASSSDSTSDRGQVEQYFGPGTRLTVT.

J is TRBJ1-5 and V is TRBV19; D remains unclear. V lost 3 bases, J lost 0 bases, and 9 bases lay in between. CDR1 LNHDA and CDR2 SQIVND come from the germline V gene (reference sequence). The CDR3 covers 15 residues. The chain's CDR3 is CASSITDYSNQPQHF. CDR3 nucleotide sequence: TGTGCCAGTAGTATTACAGATTATAGCAATCAGCCCCAGCATTTT.